This entry lists 19 T cell receptor beta chains sequenced from one sample in a study of cytotoxic CD8 clonotypes in ibrutinib-treated CLL. The table came from immunoSEQ multiplex PCR; TCRdb's copy has only in-frame clones and leaves some out. The sample holds over 250,000 clones, around 76% seen once. Sequences were derived from PBMCs, sampled at disease progression, from a patient treated with ibrutinib. The source is a human donor with chronic lymphocytic leukemia.

The rearrangement links TRBV5-4 to TRBJ2-7; 8 positions agree with TRBD1. CDR1 and CDR2 from the germline V gene are SGHNT and YYREEE (reference sequence). CDR3 length: 15 amino acids. With V trimmed by 3 bases and J by 3 bases, 8 bases remained unmatched. In nucleotides, the CDR3 is TGTGCCAGCAGCTCGAGGACAGGGTTAGACTACGAGCAGTACTTC. It specifies CASSSRTGLDYEQYF.

The J gene is TRBJ2-7, the V gene TRBV19; TRBD2 matches at 15 bases. This CDR3 has 14 amino acids. The junction had 0 bases not matched to a gene; V was cut back by 3 bases and J by 6 bases. From germline, CDR1 is LNHDA and CDR2 SQIVND (reference sequence). This CDR3 is CASSMGLAGGEQYF. CDR3 sequence (DNA): TGTGCCAGTAGTATGGGACTAGCGGGAGGCGAGCAGTACTTC.

V gene TRBV7-2 combines with J gene TRBJ1-4; 7 nucleotides line up with TRBD1. This CDR3 spans 15 amino acids. Germline V gene sequence: CDR1 SGHTA, CDR2 FQGNSA. The J segment lost 8 bases and the V segment lost 0 bases, leaving 6 bases of the junction unmatched. For the CDR3, the DNA is TGTGCCAGCAGCTTAGCGACAGGGCTAAGGGAAAAACTGTTTTTT. It yields the protein CASSLATGLREKLFF.

V usage is TRBV7-9 and J usage is TRBJ2-5, with D uncertain. The V end was cut by 6 bases, the J end by 2 bases, with 16 bases between. This CDR3 region has 15 residues. Germline CDR1 is SEHNR and CDR2 is FQNEAQ (reference sequence). CDR3 nucleotides: TGTGCCAGCAGTTTCCAGAGCCCTAGACAAGAGACCCAGTACTTC. Amino acid sequence: CASSFQSPRQETQYF.

The V call is TRBV28, the J call TRBJ2-5; 7 nucleotides line up with TRBD2. The J segment lost 4 bases and the V segment lost 8 bases, leaving 4 bases of the junction unmatched. The CDR3 totals 12 residues. CDR1 MDHEN and CDR2 SYDVKM come from the germline V gene. The CDR3 here is CASGGGLETQYF. CDR3 sequence (DNA): TGTGCCAGCGGCGGGGGTTTAGAGACCCAGTACTTC.

The chain links TRBV5-6 to TRBJ1-2, with TRBD1 matching 9 bases. From germline, CDR1 is SGHDT and CDR2 YYEEEE. J was trimmed by 5 bases and V by 5 bases; bases with no gene match: 7. The CDR3 sequence is 14 residues long. The CDR3 bases are TGTGCCAGCAGATCCGGGACAGGGTCGTATGGCTACACCTTC. It codes for CASRSGTGSYGYTF.

The count of this clone is one. The CDR3 is CASSPGQALMNTEAFF. The CDR3 region has the DNA TGTGCCAGTAGCCCGGGACAGGCGCTAATGAACACTGAAGCTTTCTTT. This sequence joins TRBV19 and TRBJ1-1, with TRBD1 matching over 8 bases. The CDR3 length is 16 residues. Germline V lookup: CDR1 LNHDA, CDR2 SQIVND (reference sequence). V lost 6 bases to trimming and J lost 0 bases; unmatched junction nucleotides: 9.

The genes are TRBV5-3 and TRBJ1-5; 10 bases match TRBD1. TRBV5-3 is reported as an ORF; its role is uncertain. V was clipped by 4 bases and J by 2 bases; unmatched bases: 15. The CDR3 contains 19 residues. In DNA, the CDR3 is TGTGCCAGAAGCCCCCCCGGGACAGGGGTTTCGAACGGCAATCAGCCCCAGCATTTT. The encoded protein is CARSPPGTGVSNGNQPQHF.

The V and J genes are TRBV29-1 and TRBJ2-5; tentative D call: TRBD2 (5 bases). Germline assignment: CDR1 SQVTM and CDR2 ANQGSEA. The V and J ends lost 5 bases and 4 bases respectively, with 17 bases between them. This CDR3 contains 14 residues. As DNA, the CDR3 is TGCAGCGTTAAGAGGGTCGGGGTTGGAGAGACCCAGTACTTC. Translated: CSVKRVGVGETQYF.

The V and J genes are TRBV25-1 and TRBJ2-1; 11 bases fit TRBD2. The germline gives CDR1 MGHDK, CDR2 SYGVNS. Trimming cost V 5 bases and J 3 bases; bases outside gene matches: 9. The CDR3 has 17 amino acids. The CDR3: CASSPTRLAGFYNEQFF. The CDR3 bases are TGTGCCAGCAGTCCTACCCGACTAGCGGGATTCTACAATGAGCAGTTCTTC.

The V and J genes are TRBV5-1 and TRBJ2-3; TRBD1 aligns across 8 bases. With 0 bases clipped from V and 6 bases from J, the junction kept 9 bases outside the gene matches. Per the germline V gene, CDR1 is SGHRS and CDR2 is YFSETQ. The CDR3 runs 16 residues. The CDR3 DNA sequence: TGCGCCAGCAGCTTGGCGTCAGGGGGCGTTGGGGATACGCAGTATTTT. Amino acids: CASSLASGGVGDTQYF.

Here the CDR3 reads CAISDGTSGYNEQFF. The CDR3 DNA sequence: TGTGCCATCAGTGACGGGACTAGCGGATACAATGAGCAGTTCTTC. The chain joins TRBV10-3 to TRBJ2-1; 11 positions match TRBD2. CDR3 length equals 15 residues. V was pared by 3 bases and J by 4 bases, with 2 bases of the junction left unmatched. The germline CDR1 and CDR2 sequences are ENHRY and SYGVKD.

The rearrangement joins TRBV7-9 to TRBJ2-5, with TRBD1 identical over 7 bases. V trimming: 2 bases; J trimming: 5 bases; junction bases outside the gene matches: 2. Germline V gene lookup returns CDR1 SEHNR and CDR2 FQNEAQ (reference sequence). The CDR3 sequence is 13 residues long. In DNA, the CDR3 is TGTGCCAGCAGCTTAAGGGGGCCGGAGACCCAGTACTTC. The encoded protein is CASSLRGPETQYF.

V is TRBV9 and J is TRBJ2-7, with 7 positions matching TRBD1. V dropped 4 bases and J dropped 5; count of bases not matched to a gene: 6. The CDR3 consists of 13 residues. Germline loops: CDR1 SGDLS, CDR2 YYNGEE. The CDR3 DNA follows: TGTGCCAGCAGCTCGGGACAGTCCCACGAGCAGTACTTC. Translation gives CASSSGQSHEQYF. The variable domain in full, with the rest retrieved from reference TRBV9 and TRBJ2-7, is DSGVTQTPKHLITATGQRVTLRCSPRSGDLSVYWYQQSLDQGLQFLIQYYNGEERAKGNILERFSAQQFPDLHSELNLSSLELGDSALYFCASSSGQSHEQYFGPGTRLTVT.

This clone showed up just a few times. The V call is TRBV15, the J call TRBJ2-6; D is possibly TRBD1 (5 bases). The ends were cut back, 3 bases at V and 0 bases at J, with 9 bases in the middle. Germline CDR1 LNHNV, CDR2 YYDKDF (reference sequence). The CDR3 totals 16 residues. Here the CDR3 reads CATSRPGFSGANVLTF. The CDR3, as DNA: TGTGCCACCAGCAGGCCAGGGTTCTCTGGGGCCAACGTCCTGACTTTC.

The chain recombines TRBV5-3 with TRBJ1-5; the match to TRBD1 covers 8 bases. TRBV5-3 is placed among ORFs of uncertain function. The CDR3 runs to 13 residues. V shed 4 bases, J shed 6 bases, and the junction held 3 bases outside the gene matches. In DNA, the CDR3 is TGTGCCAGAAGCGTTGACAGGGGTCAGCCCCAGCATTTT. It translates to CARSVDRGQPQHF.

This clone was recorded once. The rearrangement links TRBV13 to TRBJ2-7; perhaps TRBD1 as D (6 bases). Germline V gives CDR1 PRHDT, CDR2 FYEKMQ (reference sequence). Trimming took 5 bases from V and 1 from J, leaving 9 bases between them. This CDR3 region has 13 residues. CDR3 loop: CASSTTGSYEQYF. The CDR3 coding sequence is TGTGCCAGCAGCACAACAGGGTCCTACGAGCAGTACTTC.

The chain links TRBV18 to TRBJ2-3; a weak D match, TRBD2 (5 bases). In germline, CDR1 is KGHSH, CDR2 LQKENI. Trimming stripped 6 bases from V and 1 base from J, with 14 bases between. The CDR3 is made up of 15 amino acids. This CDR3 reads CASSPPLGGTDTQYF. The CDR3 DNA reads as TGTGCCAGCTCTCCGCCTCTGGGAGGCACAGATACGCAGTATTTT.

The genes are TRBV18 and TRBJ2-2, with D uncertain. CDR3 length: 15 residues. The ends were cut back, 3 bases at V and 4 bases at J, with 12 bases in the middle. Germline CDR1 is KGHSH and CDR2 is LQKENI. This CDR3 reads CASSPDRLGTGELFF. DNA for the CDR3: TGTGCCAGCTCACCGGACCGGCTAGGCACCGGGGAGCTGTTTTTT.